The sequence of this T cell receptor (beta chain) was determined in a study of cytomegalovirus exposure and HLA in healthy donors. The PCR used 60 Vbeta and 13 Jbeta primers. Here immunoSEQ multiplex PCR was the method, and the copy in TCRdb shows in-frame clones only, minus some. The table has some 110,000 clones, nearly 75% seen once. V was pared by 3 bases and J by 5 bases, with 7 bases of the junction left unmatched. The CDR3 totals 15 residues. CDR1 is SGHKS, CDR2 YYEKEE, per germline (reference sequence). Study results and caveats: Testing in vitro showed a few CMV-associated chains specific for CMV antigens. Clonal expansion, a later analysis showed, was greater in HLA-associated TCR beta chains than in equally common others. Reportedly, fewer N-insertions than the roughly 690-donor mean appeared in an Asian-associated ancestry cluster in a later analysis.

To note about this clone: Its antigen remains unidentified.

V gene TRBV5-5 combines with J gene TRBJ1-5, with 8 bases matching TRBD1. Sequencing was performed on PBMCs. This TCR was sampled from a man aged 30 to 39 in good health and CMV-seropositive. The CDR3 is CASSWTGTGDQPQHF. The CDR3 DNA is TGTGCCAGCAGCTGGACCGGGACAGGCGATCAGCCCCAGCATTTT. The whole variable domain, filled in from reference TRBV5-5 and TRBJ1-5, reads DAGVTQSPTHLIKTRGQQVTLRCSPISGHKSVSWYQQVLGQGPQFIFQYYEKEERGRGNFPDRFSARQFPNYSSELNVNALLLGDSALYLCASSWTGTGDQPQHFGDGTRLSIL.